These 5 T cell receptor beta chains were all obtained from the same sample, sequenced in a study of blood T cells in healthy people across ages. With a J-beta primer mix and a sample-barcoded 5' primer, a second PCR ran about 7 to 11 cycles. TCRdb passed the 5' RACE reads through MiXCR, listing each CDR3 protein once. This table has just under 750,000 distinct CDR3 sequences, about a fifth appearing once. Input material: blood. Source of these receptors: a man aged 70-80 years in good health.

This clonotype has more than one count but fewer than ten. The chain recombines TRBV7-6 with TRBJ2-7; D is unclear. This CDR3 contains 15 residues. Germline V gene data show CDR1 as SGHVS and CDR2 as FNYEAQ. Trimming took 5 bases from V and 5 from J, leaving 19 bases between them. The CDR3: CASSPGPGKVNEQYF. The CDR3 DNA sequence: TGTGCCAGCAGCCCAGGACCGGGCAAGGTCAACGAGCAGTACTTC.

This clonotype was seen only a few times. This chain joins TRBV6-2 or TRBV6-3 and TRBJ2-7; possible D gene TRBD2, 6 bases. Deletions cut 4 bases from V and 1 base from J, with 17 bases between. Germline assignment: CDR1 MNHEY and CDR2 SVGEGT. This CDR3 contains 16 residues. As DNA, the CDR3 is TGTGCCAGCAGTTCCGAGATAGCGGAAATATCCTACGAGCAGTACGTC. It encodes CASSSEIAEISYEQYV.

This clonotype has just a few counts. The chain uses TRBV6-2 or TRBV6-3 and TRBJ2-5, with D perhaps matching TRBD2 (6 bases). The CDR3 loop spans 13 amino acids. Germline CDR1 reads MNHEY; CDR2 reads SVGEGT. V was shortened by 2 bases and J by 4 bases, with 8 bases between the two germline ends. Written as DNA, the CDR3 is TGTGCCAGCAGTTACAGGAGGGGAGAGACCCAGTACTTC. This encodes CASSYRRGETQYF.

This clonotype was counted between two and nine times. This chain connects TRBV12-3 or TRBV12-4 to TRBJ2-4, with 7 positions matching TRBD1. This CDR3 region has 16 residues. V dropped 5 bases and J dropped 0; count of bases not matched to a gene: 7. The CDR3 DNA is TGTGCCAGCAGTCCAGGGACAGTACTAGCCAAAAACATTCAGTACTTC. It encodes CASSPGTVLAKNIQYF.

This clonotype appeared a few times. An end of the junction does not agree with germline; a read error may underlie this. The CDR3 loop reads CASSPWDYPRYSYTEQFF. The DNA for the CDR3 is TGCGCCAGCAGCCCCTGGGACTACCCAAGATACTCCTACACTGAGCAGTTCTTC. J is TRBJ2-1 and V is TRBV4-3; 7 bases match TRBD2. Germline values: CDR1 LGHNA, CDR2 YSLEER. CDR3 size: 18 residues.